This record concerns one TCR beta chain sequence. The repertoire was sequenced with immunoSEQ multiplex PCR; TCRdb's copy has only in-frame clones and lacks some. The sample lists about 2.5 million clones, around 90% occurring once. The data were taken from a study of shared clonotypes between healthy human individuals. CD45RA-negative memory and CD45RA+ naive subsets were split from the CD4+ cells. The CDR3 sequence is 15 residues long. V was pared by 5 bases and J by 1 base, with 3 bases of the junction left unmatched. Germline V gene lookup returns CDR1 SGHTA and CDR2 FQGTGA. This receptor was obtained from a man in his late teens or twenties in good health. Some clones in this sample may be carry-over from other donors' samples. Sequences were obtained from naive CD4+ T cells from PBMCs. Described subset: CD45RA+ positively selected. The chain uses TRBV7-3 and TRBJ2-3, with 10 positions matching TRBD2. CDR3 residues: CASSQRGGGTDTQYF. The DNA of the CDR3 is TGTGCCAGCAGCCAGCGGGGGGGAGGCACAGATACGCAGTATTTT.